These T cell receptor beta chains were read from a single sample in a study of blood T cell repertoires in COVID-19. Using immunoSEQ multiplex PCR, the repertoire was profiled, and TCRdb retains in-frame clones only, with some absent. The sample shows 160,000 or so clones, 82% of them seen only once. The specimen was peripheral blood. The receptors here all came from a woman aged 70-85 years with acute or convalescent COVID-19. The CDR3 runs from the conserved cysteine through the conserved F or W. D genes are given only for firm matches. Only some rows state a clone size, as once, few, many or a class for expanded clones.

>TRBJ2-5|TRBV6-6|-|-
TGTGCCAGCAGTCCCTTCCGTCCGGAGTACTTC
CASSPFRPEYF
>TRBJ1-6|TRBV6-5|TRBD1|once
TGTGCCACCCTGCGGGACAGGGTAGATTCACCCCTCCACTTT
CATLRDRVDSPLHF
>TRBJ1-2|TRBV18|TRBD1|-
TGTGCCAGCTCAGCGACAGGGACCCTCTATGGCTACACCTTC
CASSATGTLYGYTF
>TRBJ1-5|TRBV5-5|-|once
TGTGCCAGCAGCTTTAGGGACAACCTTAGCAATCAGCCCCAGCATTTT
CASSFRDNLSNQPQHF
>TRBJ2-1|TRBV3-1/TRBV3-2|-|-
TGTGCCAGCAGCCAAGGAAGGCTAGTCTACAATGAGCAGTTCTTC
CASSQGRLVYNEQFF
>TRBJ2-1|TRBV4-1|TRBD1|-
TGCGCCAGCAGCCCGAGACAGGGGGCTCCCTCCTACAATGAGCAGTTCTTC
CASSPRQGAPSYNEQFF
>TRBJ1-1|TRBV11-2|-|-
TGTGCCAGCAGCTTCCCGATGAGACGGAGGGGTGGTGAAGCTTTCTTT
CASSFPMRRRGGEAFF
>TRBJ2-3|TRBV30|-|-
TGTGCCTGGATTGGTGGCGACAGGCGGAGCACAGATACGCAGTATTTT
CAWIGGDRRSTDTQYF
>TRBJ1-3|TRBV30|-|-
TGTGCCTGGAGTGTTCCGAGGATCTCTGGAAACACCATATATTTT
CAWSVPRISGNTIYF
>TRBJ2-5|TRBV18|TRBD1|-
TGTGCCAGCTCTCGGGACAGGGCCGAGACCCAGTACTTC
CASSRDRAETQYF
>TRBJ2-3|TRBV14|TRBD2|-
TGTGCCAGCAGCCCCGGCGGGGGGTACCGCACAGATACGCAGTATTTT
CASSPGGGYRTDTQYF
>TRBJ1-5|TRBV30|-|-
TGTGCCTGGGATCGGGGGAGGAATCAGCCCCAGCATTTT
CAWDRGRNQPQHF
>TRBJ1-6|TRBV6-4|-|-
TGTGCCAGCAGTGACTCTCGACAGAGCTCCTATAATTCACCCCTCCACTTT
CASSDSRQSSYNSPLHF
>TRBJ1-3|TRBV7-2|TRBD1|-
TGTGCCAGCAGCTCCCGGGACAGGGTCTCTGGAAACACCATATATTTT
CASSSRDRVSGNTIYF
>TRBJ1-6|TRBV7-3|TRBD1|-
TGTGCCAGCAGCCCAGGGGGCCCGGGGAATTCACCCCTCCACTTT
CASSPGGPGNSPLHF
>TRBJ2-5|TRBV24-1|-|-
TGTGCCACCAGTGATGCGGGCAAAGAGACCCAGTACTTC
CATSDAGKETQYF
>TRBJ2-7|TRBV27|TRBD2|-
TGTGCCAGCAGTTTAAGGCGACTAGCGGGAGGGACGTCCTACGAGCAGTACTTC
CASSLRRLAGGTSYEQYF
>TRBJ1-1|TRBV30|-|-
TGTGCCTGGAGTTGGGGCGCCGGCACTGAAGCTTTCTTT
CAWSWGAGTEAFF
>TRBJ2-1|TRBV6-1|-|-
TGTGCCAGCAGTGAATTGCTAGCGTATGAGCAGTTCTTC
CASSELLAYEQFF
>TRBJ2-2|TRBV3-1/TRBV3-2|-|-
TGTGCCAGCAGCCAAGCTTCAGGCACCGGGGAGCTGTTTTTT
CASSQASGTGELFF
>TRBJ1-6|TRBV28|TRBD1|-
TGTGCCAGCAGACGCCATCGACAGGGAAGCTCCTATAATTCACCCCTCCACTTT
CASRRHRQGSSYNSPLHF
>TRBJ2-4|TRBV19|TRBD2|-
TGTGCCAGTAGTATGAGGAGTAGCGGGAGGGGGTTAGCCAAAAACATTCAGTACTTC
CASSMRSSGRGLAKNIQYF
>TRBJ2-1|TRBV7-9|TRBD2|-
TGTGCCAGCAGCCCTCGGACTAGCGGGGGAGATTACAATGAGCAGTTCTTC
CASSPRTSGGDYNEQFF
>TRBJ2-3|TRBV5-6|-|-
TGTGCCAGCAGCTTGGGGTGGCCCCTCACAGATACGCAGTATTTT
CASSLGWPLTDTQYF
>TRBJ2-3|TRBV4-2|TRBD2|-
TGTGCCAGCAGCCAAGAGGGGCGGGGGGGCCTGGATACGCAGTATTTT
CASSQEGRGGLDTQYF
>TRBJ1-1|TRBV28|TRBD1|-
TGTGCCAGCAGTTTGAACAGGGGGCTGAGCACTGAAGCTTTCTTT
CASSLNRGLSTEAFF
>TRBJ1-2|TRBV19|TRBD1|-
TGTGCCAGTAGTATCAGAACAGGGGGTACGAGCTATGGCTACACCTTC
CASSIRTGGTSYGYTF
>TRBJ1-4|TRBV28|-|-
TGTGCCAGCAAAAACAGGGTCGGCTCGACTAATGAAAAACTGTTTTTT
CASKNRVGSTNEKLFF
>TRBJ1-6|TRBV7-2|TRBD1|once
TGTGCCAGCAGCGAACAGGGGGCTAATTCACCCCTCCACTTT
CASSEQGANSPLHF
>TRBJ2-7|TRBV28|-|-
TGTGCCAGCAGTCTCGAGACAGGCCGAGAGTACTTC
CASSLETGREYF
>TRBJ1-6|TRBV7-9|-|-
TGTGCCAGCAGCTTAGCGGCTCCGCCTAATTCACCCCTCCACTTT
CASSLAAPPNSPLHF
>TRBJ1-2|TRBV29-1|TRBD1|-
TGCAGCGGCTTACAGGGGGCCGACTATGGCTACACCTTC
CSGLQGADYGYTF
>TRBJ1-4|TRBV13|TRBD1|once
TGTGCCAGCAGCTCCCTCCGAGGGACAGGGTCGTGGGCAGGCGAAAAACTGTTTTTT
CASSSLRGTGSWAGEKLFF
>TRBJ1-2|TRBV28|-|few
TGTGCCGGAAGGAGTAACTATGGCTACACCTTC
CAGRSNYGYTF
>TRBJ2-7|TRBV4-2|TRBD2|few
TGTGCCAGCAGCCAGGTAGCGGGGGGCGGAGAGCAGTACTTC
CASSQVAGGGEQYF
>TRBJ1-2|TRBV30|TRBD1|-
TGTGCCTCCACACAGGGGGCGAACTATGGCTACACCTTC
CASTQGANYGYTF
>TRBJ2-7|TRBV27|TRBD2|-
TGTGCCAGCAGTTCCTCCTATAGCGGGCTCTACGAGCAGTACTTC
CASSSSYSGLYEQYF
>TRBJ1-6|TRBV12-3/TRBV12-4|-|-
TGTGCCAGCAGTTTAGACAGTAGGACACCCCTCCACTTT
CASSLDSRTPLHF
>TRBJ2-1|TRBV5-6|-|-
TGTGCCAGCGTACAGACAGAGTACAATGAGCAGTTCTTC
CASVQTEYNEQFF
>TRBJ1-6|TRBV4-1|-|few
TGCGCCAGCAGCCAAGAACGAAGGGGCCCTTCACCCCTCCACTTT
CASSQERRGPSPLHF
>TRBJ2-7|TRBV5-1|-|-
TGCGCCAGCAGCTTGGCTTTGGGGGCGGGTGAGCAGTACTTC
CASSLALGAGEQYF
>TRBJ2-3|TRBV12-3/TRBV12-4|-|-
TGTGCCAGCAGTTCTCTAAACACAGATACGCAGTATTTT
CASSSLNTDTQYF
>TRBJ1-4|TRBV6-5|-|-
TGTGCCAGCAGTCCCCGGACAGACATGGGGGAAAAACTGTTTTTT
CASSPRTDMGEKLFF
>TRBJ2-2|TRBV28|-|-
TGTGCCAGCAGTTTTAGTTTATCGAACACCGGGGAGCTGTTTTTT
CASSFSLSNTGELFF
>TRBJ1-5|TRBV6-5|-|once
TGTGCCAGCTCCAGGGGTAATCAGCCCCAGCATTTT
CASSRGNQPQHF
>TRBJ2-7|TRBV20-1|TRBD2|-
TGCAGTGCTAGTCACCCTACGGACGGCGGGGGGGAGCAGTACTTC
CSASHPTDGGGEQYF